The 25 T cell receptor beta chains presented below share a single source sample, sequenced in a study of response to subunit inactivated influenza vaccine. One entry per CDR3 protein results from TCRdb running MiXCR on the RT-PCR reads. The table includes 250,000 to 350,000 distinct CDR3 sequences, 20% to 25% detected once. The input for sequencing was PBMCs from blood, taken about 19 months after vaccination. These receptors originate from a man aged 50 to 75 who received an inactivated influenza vaccine.

In its sample, this clonotype was seen many times. This may stem from a read error, because a much larger clone lies one nucleotide away. This chain joins TRBV12-3 or TRBV12-4 and TRBJ1-6; D is unclear. Trimming took off 4 bases at V and 0 bases at J, with 4 bases between the two ends. This CDR3 has 14 amino acids. This CDR3 is CASSSSSYNSPLHF. For the CDR3, the DNA is TGTGCCAGCAGTTCGAGCTCCTATAATTCACCCCTCCACTTT.

CDR3 in DNA: TGTGCCAGCAGCGAAAACCGGGGGTGGAATCAGCCCCAGCATTTT. It yields the protein CASSENRGWNQPQHF. The rearrangement uses TRBV6-1 and TRBJ1-5; a weak D match, TRBD1 (5 bases). Germline assignment: CDR1 MNHNS and CDR2 SASEGT. The CDR3 is made up of 15 amino acids. Trimming left V 6 bases short and J 4 bases short, with 16 bases between.

This clonotype showed up many times. This rearrangement joins TRBV20-1 to TRBJ1-5; TRBD1 agrees at 9 bases. V was pared by 2 bases and J by 7 bases, with 9 bases of the junction left unmatched. The CDR3 is 15 amino acids. Germline V gene data show CDR1 as DFQATT and CDR2 as SNEGSKA (reference sequence). CDR3 region: CSARNRDREYQPQHF. CDR3 DNA sequence: TGCAGTGCTAGAAATAGGGACAGGGAATACCAGCCCCAGCATTTT.

This rearrangement joins TRBV7-9 to TRBJ1-4, with a possible D match to TRBD1 (5 bases). This CDR3 comprises 15 residues. Germline CDR1 reads SEHNR; CDR2 reads FQNEAQ (reference sequence). The germline V and J ends were trimmed by 5 bases and 7 bases, with 17 bases remaining between them. CDR3 loop: CASSLMGRGGEKLFF. The DNA for the CDR3 is TGTGCCAGCAGCCTAATGGGTAGGGGTGGTGAAAAACTGTTTTTT. Combining the CDR3 with reference TRBV7-9 and TRBJ1-4 gives the whole variable domain DTGVSQNPRHKITKRGQNVTFRCDPISEHNRLYWYRQTLGQGPEFLTYFQNEAQLEKSRLLSDRFSAERPKGSFSTLEIQRTEQGDSAMYLCASSLMGRGGEKLFFGSGTQLSVL.

The chain combines TRBV5-5 with TRBJ2-2; D gene ambiguous. Trimming shortened V by 0 bases and J by 7 bases, and 7 bases separated the two germline ends. CDR3 length equals 13 residues. Germline-derived CDR1 and CDR2 are SGHKS and YYEKEE (reference sequence). CDR3 in amino acids: CASSLGIHGELFF. Here the CDR3 DNA reads TGTGCCAGCAGCTTGGGAATTCACGGGGAGCTGTTTTTT.

The rearrangement links TRBV6-2 or TRBV6-3 to TRBJ2-3, with 10 bases lining up with TRBD2. The J segment lost 4 bases and the V segment lost 5 bases, leaving 3 bases of the junction unmatched. The CDR3 covers 14 residues. Per the germline V gene, CDR1 is MNHEY and CDR2 is SVGEGT. The CDR3 sequence: CASSEREGADTQYF. The CDR3 DNA reads as TGTGCCAGCAGTGAGCGGGAGGGTGCAGATACGCAGTATTTT.

The rearrangement joins TRBV6-2 or TRBV6-3 to TRBJ2-1; 9 bases match TRBD1. Losses at the gene ends were 8 bases for V and 6 bases for J; bases not matched to a gene: 17. CDR1 and CDR2 (germline): MNHEY, SVGEGT. CDR3 length equals 17 residues. Here the CDR3 reads CASVGLRGTGLINEQFF. CDR3 nucleotide sequence: TGTGCCAGCGTTGGTCTCCGGGGGACAGGGCTTATCAATGAGCAGTTCTTC.

The chain recombines TRBV11-2 with TRBJ2-2, with TRBD2 matching over 11 bases. The CDR3 is 18 amino acids. Trimming took 1 base from V and 4 from J; bases not matched to a gene: 8. Germline CDR1 reads SGHAT; CDR2 reads FQNNGV. CDR3 amino acids: CASSLVGLAGAVTGELFF. CDR3 coding DNA: TGTGCCAGCAGCTTAGTCGGACTAGCGGGTGCTGTCACCGGGGAGCTGTTTTTT. Variable domain in full (rest from reference TRBV11-2 and TRBJ2-2): EAGVAQSPRYKIIEKRQSVAFWCNPISGHATLYWYQQILGQGPKLLIQFQNNGVVDDSQLPKDRFSAERLKGVDSTLKIQPAKLEDSAVYLCASSLVGLAGAVTGELFFGEGSRLTVL.

This clonotype was counted many times. The chain links TRBV6-2 or TRBV6-3 to TRBJ2-1, with 13 bases that match TRBD2. The V gene end was trimmed by 3 bases and the J gene end by 4 bases; junction bases not matched to a gene: 15. From germline, CDR1 is MNHEY and CDR2 SVGEGT. The CDR3 consists of 20 residues. The CDR3 is CASSYLSGYGTSGTYNEQFF. Written as DNA, the CDR3 is TGTGCCAGCAGTTATTTGTCGGGCTACGGGACTAGCGGGACATACAATGAGCAGTTCTTC.

The chain combines TRBV4-2 with TRBJ2-5; maybe TRBD1 (7 bases). Germline loops: CDR1 LGHNA, CDR2 YNFKEQ. CDR3 length: 15 residues. V dropped 0 bases and J dropped 5 bases, with 13 bases sitting between them. CDR3 DNA: TGTGCCAGCAGCCAAGATGGAGGGGGCGACGAGACCCAGTACTTC. Residues: CASSQDGGGDETQYF.

This clonotype was detected ten times or more. This sequence joins TRBV5-1 and TRBJ1-1, with TRBD1 identical over 7 bases. V shed 0 bases and J 0 bases; nucleotides not matched to a gene: 2. Germline V lookup: CDR1 SGHRS, CDR2 YFSETQ. This CDR3 contains 15 residues. CDR3 loop: CASSLDRGMNTEAFF. CDR3 coding DNA: TGCGCCAGCAGCTTGGACAGGGGAATGAACACTGAAGCTTTCTTT.

This clonotype occurred a few times. The CDR3 region is CAISGGSNYGYTF. DNA of the CDR3: TGTGCCATCAGTGGGGGTTCTAACTATGGCTACACCTTC. V and J are TRBV10-3 and TRBJ1-2; no clear D gene. V lost 4 bases, J lost 0 bases, and 6 bases lay in between. CDR3 length equals 13 residues. Germline V gives CDR1 ENHRY, CDR2 SYGVKD.

There are a few counts of this clonotype. The chain carries TRBV6-2 or TRBV6-3 and TRBJ1-6; D perhaps matches TRBD1 (5 bases). Trimming pared 7 bases from V and 5 bases from J, leaving 9 bases between. This CDR3 contains 13 residues. Germline CDR1 MNHEY, CDR2 SVGEGT. The DNA for the CDR3 is TGTGCCAGCATACAGGATAATAATTCACCCCTCCACTTT. Its protein is CASIQDNNSPLHF.

This clonotype came up a few times. This chain connects TRBV10-2 to TRBJ2-7; TRBD1 matches at 8 bases. Germline trimming cut 3 bases from V and 3 bases from J; bases unmatched to any gene: 4. CDR3 length equals 14 residues. Germline V CDR1 and CDR2: WSHSY, SAAADI. In DNA form, the CDR3 reads TGCGCCAGCAGTGACCCGGGACAGGACTACGAGCAGTACTTC. Protein: CASSDPGQDYEQYF.

V usage is TRBV7-2 and J usage is TRBJ1-1; no clear D. The CDR3 consists of 15 residues. Trimming shortened V by 0 bases and J by 0 bases, and 8 bases separated the two germline ends. Germline V CDR1 and CDR2: SGHTA, FQGNSA. The CDR3 nucleotides read TGTGCCAGCAGCTTAGCTCAGAGCATGAACACTGAAGCTTTCTTT. Translation: CASSLAQSMNTEAFF.

This rearrangement joins TRBV6-1 to TRBJ2-7; maybe TRBD1 (6 bases). CDR3 length: 13 amino acids. Germline V gene sequence: CDR1 MNHNS, CDR2 SASEGT. V was cut by 6 bases and J by 2 bases, with 11 bases left in between. This CDR3 is CASSRNRAYEQYF. In DNA, the CDR3 is TGTGCCAGCAGCCGCAACAGGGCCTACGAGCAGTACTTC.

The V and J genes are TRBV4-1 and TRBJ1-5; maybe TRBD1 (5 bases). The CDR3 length is 17 residues. The germline CDR1 and CDR2 sequences are MGHRA and YSYEKL. V was pared by 1 base and J by 0 bases, with 13 bases between. The CDR3 nucleotides read TGCGCCAGCAGCCAAGGAGGACAAATAAATAGCAATCAGCCCCAGCATTTT. It translates to CASSQGGQINSNQPQHF.

V gene TRBV10-2 combines with J gene TRBJ2-7; weak D call: TRBD1 (6 bases). This CDR3 spans 16 amino acids. V lost 3 bases, J lost 1 base, and 16 bases lay in between. The germline V gene encodes CDR1 WSHSY and CDR2 SAAADI. CDR3 nucleotides: TGCGCCAGCAGTGACTTTAGGACAGAAAGTTCCTACGAGCAGTACTTC. This sequence encodes CASSDFRTESSYEQYF.

The DNA for the CDR3 is TGTGCCAGCGTTTGGGGACAGGGGACTTCACCCCTCCACTTT. Protein sequence: CASVWGQGTSPLHF. The V gene is TRBV6-5, the J gene TRBJ1-6; 10 bases agree with TRBD1. The CDR3 length is 14 residues. CDR1 and CDR2 (germline): MNHEY, SVGAGI. Germline trimming cut 8 bases from V and 9 bases from J; bases unmatched to any gene: 7.

V usage is TRBV7-6 and J usage is TRBJ2-1; 11 positions agree with TRBD2. From germline, CDR1 is SGHVS and CDR2 FNYEAQ. The CDR3 has 19 amino acids. The ends lost 7 bases at V and 0 bases at J; junction bases unmatched: 14. CDR3 DNA: TGTGCCAGCACCAGATTGGATCTAGCGGGAGGACTCTCCTACAATGAGCAGTTCTTC. Residues: CASTRLDLAGGLSYNEQFF. Full variable domain (remainder filled in from reference TRBV7-6 and TRBJ2-1): GAGVSQSPRYKVTKRGQDVALRCDPISGHVSLYWYRQALGQGPEFLTYFNYEAQQDKSGLPNDRFSAERPEGSISTLTIQRTEQRDSAMYRCASTRLDLAGGLSYNEQFFGPGTRLTVL.

This clonotype was counted only a few times. This chain connects TRBV11-2 to TRBJ2-1; D may be TRBD2 (6 bases). The CDR3 is 18 residues long. The V end lost 2 bases, the J end lost 8 bases, and 25 bases lay between the germline ends. Germline V gives CDR1 SGHAT, CDR2 FQNNGV. CDR3 DNA: TGTGCCAGCAGCTTATTTGGTAGCGGAGGGACGTTTATTGATGAGCAGTTCTTC. Translated: CASSLFGSGGTFIDEQFF.

This clonotype was seen ten or more times. V usage is TRBV6-5 and J usage is TRBJ1-6, with D uncertain. Germline V gene sequence: CDR1 MNHEY, CDR2 SVGAGI. Trimming took 0 bases from V and 6 from J, leaving 12 bases between them. CDR3 length equals 16 residues. The CDR3 bases are TGTGCCAGCAGTTACTCCTCGGCAGGAATTAATTCACCCCTCCACTTT. Its translation is CASSYSSAGINSPLHF.

This chain connects TRBV7-2 to TRBJ1-1, with 9 bases matching TRBD1. CDR1 is SGHTA, CDR2 FQGNSA, per germline. The J segment lost 3 bases and the V segment lost 5 bases, leaving 4 bases of the junction unmatched. This CDR3 is 14 amino acids long. The chain's CDR3 is CASSTRQGDTEAFF. The CDR3 coding sequence is TGTGCCAGCAGCACTCGACAGGGGGACACTGAAGCTTTCTTT.

CDR3 residues: CSAGSSGGTDTQYF. CDR3 bases: TGCAGTGCTGGATCTAGCGGGGGCACAGATACGCAGTATTTT. V and J are TRBV20-1 and TRBJ2-3; TRBD2 aligns across 9 bases. Per germline, CDR1 DFQATT and CDR2 SNEGSKA (reference sequence). The CDR3 length is 14 residues. Unmatched junction bases numbered 4, after V lost 5 bases and J lost 1 base.

This clonotype has only a few counts. V usage is TRBV18 and J usage is TRBJ1-1, with D hard to call. CDR3 length equals 13 residues. The V and J ends lost 6 bases and 7 bases respectively, with 15 bases between them. CDR1 is KGHSH, CDR2 LQKENI, per germline. CDR3 sequence (DNA): TGTGCCAGCTCCCCTTATAGGACGGTTGAAGCTTTCTTT. Its translation: CASSPYRTVEAFF. Full variable domain (rest looked up from reference TRBV18 and TRBJ1-1): NAGVMQNPRHLVRRRGQEARLRCSPMKGHSHVYWYRQLPEEGLKFMVYLQKENIIDESGMPKERFSAEFPKEGPSILRIQQVVRGDSAAYFCASSPYRTVEAFFGQGTRLTVV.